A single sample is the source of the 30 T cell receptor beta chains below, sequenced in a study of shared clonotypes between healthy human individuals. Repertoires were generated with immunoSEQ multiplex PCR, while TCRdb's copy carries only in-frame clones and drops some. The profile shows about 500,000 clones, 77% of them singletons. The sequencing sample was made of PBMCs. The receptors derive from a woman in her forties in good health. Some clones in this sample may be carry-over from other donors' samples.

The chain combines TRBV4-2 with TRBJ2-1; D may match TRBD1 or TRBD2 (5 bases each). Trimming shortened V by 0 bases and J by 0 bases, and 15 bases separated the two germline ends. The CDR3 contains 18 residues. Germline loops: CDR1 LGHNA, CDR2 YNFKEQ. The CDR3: CASSQDFPGGSSYNEQFF. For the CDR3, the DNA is TGTGCCAGCAGCCAAGATTTCCCTGGGGGAAGCTCCTACAATGAGCAGTTCTTC.

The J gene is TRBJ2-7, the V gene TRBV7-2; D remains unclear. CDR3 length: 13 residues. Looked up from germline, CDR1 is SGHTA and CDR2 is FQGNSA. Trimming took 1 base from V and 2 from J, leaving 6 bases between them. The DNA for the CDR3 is TGTGCCAGCAGCTTAGGGAGTACCTACGAGCAGTACTTC. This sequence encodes CASSLGSTYEQYF. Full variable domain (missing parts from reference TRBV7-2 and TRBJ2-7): GAGVSQSPSNKVTEKGKDVELRCDPISGHTALYWYRQSLGQGLEFLIYFQGNSAPDKSGLPSDRFSAERTGGSVSTLTIQRTQQEDSAVYLCASSLGSTYEQYFGPGTRLTVT.

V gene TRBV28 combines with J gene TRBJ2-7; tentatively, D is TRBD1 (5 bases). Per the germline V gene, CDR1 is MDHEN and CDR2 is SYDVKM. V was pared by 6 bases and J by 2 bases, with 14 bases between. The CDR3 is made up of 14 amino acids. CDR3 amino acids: CASSPLTDTYEQYF. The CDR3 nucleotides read TGTGCCAGCAGCCCCTTGACAGATACCTACGAGCAGTACTTC. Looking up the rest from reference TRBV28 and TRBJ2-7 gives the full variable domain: DVKVTQSSRYLVKRTGEKVFLECVQDMDHENMFWYRQDPGLGLRLIYFSYDVKMKEKGDIPEGYSVSREKKERFSLILESASTNQTSMYLCASSPLTDTYEQYFGPGTRLTVT.

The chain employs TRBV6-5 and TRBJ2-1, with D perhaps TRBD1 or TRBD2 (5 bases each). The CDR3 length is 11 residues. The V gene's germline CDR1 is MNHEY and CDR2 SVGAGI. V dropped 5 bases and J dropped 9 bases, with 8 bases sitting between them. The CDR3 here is CASSPGSEQFF. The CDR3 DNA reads TGTGCCAGCAGTCCAGGGAGTGAGCAGTTCTTC.

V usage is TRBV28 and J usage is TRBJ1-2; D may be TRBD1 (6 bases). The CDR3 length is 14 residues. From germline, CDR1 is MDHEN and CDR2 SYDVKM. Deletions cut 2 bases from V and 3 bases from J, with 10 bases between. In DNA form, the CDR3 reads TGTGCCAGCAGTTTACTCAGGGGAGACTATGGCTACACCTTC. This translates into CASSLLRGDYGYTF.

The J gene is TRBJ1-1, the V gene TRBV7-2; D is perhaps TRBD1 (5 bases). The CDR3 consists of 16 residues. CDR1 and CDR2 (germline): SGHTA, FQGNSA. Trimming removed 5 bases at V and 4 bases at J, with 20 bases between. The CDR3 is CASSNSWQAGGTEAFF. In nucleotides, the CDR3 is TGTGCCAGCAGCAATAGCTGGCAGGCCGGGGGCACTGAAGCTTTCTTT.

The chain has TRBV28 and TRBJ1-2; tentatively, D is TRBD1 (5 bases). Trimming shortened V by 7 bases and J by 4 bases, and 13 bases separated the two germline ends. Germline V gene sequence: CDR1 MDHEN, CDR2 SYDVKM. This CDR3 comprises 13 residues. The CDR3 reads CASIGGAGYGYTF. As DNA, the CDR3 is TGTGCCAGCATCGGAGGGGCGGGCTATGGCTACACCTTC.

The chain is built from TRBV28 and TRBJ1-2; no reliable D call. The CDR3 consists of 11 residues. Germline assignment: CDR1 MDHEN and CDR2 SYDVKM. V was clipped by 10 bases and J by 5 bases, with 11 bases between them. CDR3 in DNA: TGTGCCACCCGAACCAGTTATGGCTACACCTTC. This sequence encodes CATRTSYGYTF.

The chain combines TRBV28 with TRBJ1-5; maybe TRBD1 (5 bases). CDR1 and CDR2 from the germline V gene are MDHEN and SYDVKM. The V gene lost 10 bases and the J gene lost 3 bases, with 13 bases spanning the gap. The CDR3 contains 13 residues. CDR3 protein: CANQQDLNQPQHF. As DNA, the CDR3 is TGTGCCAACCAACAGGACCTCAATCAGCCCCAGCATTTT.

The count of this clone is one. Here the CDR3 reads CASSLAMNTEAFF. As DNA, the CDR3 is TGTGCCAGCAGTTTGGCCATGAACACTGAAGCTTTCTTT. The gene calls are TRBV27 and TRBJ1-1, with unresolved D. Germline CDR1 MNHEY, CDR2 SMNVEV (reference sequence). V was shortened by 3 bases and J by 0 bases, with 5 bases between the two germline ends. The CDR3 is made up of 13 amino acids.

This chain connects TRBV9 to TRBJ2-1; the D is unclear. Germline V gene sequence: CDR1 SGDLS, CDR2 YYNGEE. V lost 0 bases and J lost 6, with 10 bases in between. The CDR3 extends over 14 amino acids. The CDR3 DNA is TGTGCCAGCAGCGTAGCGGACGCCGGCAATGAGCAGTTCTTC. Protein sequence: CASSVADAGNEQFF. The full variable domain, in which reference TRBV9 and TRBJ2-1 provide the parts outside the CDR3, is DSGVTQTPKHLITATGQRVTLRCSPRSGDLSVYWYQQSLDQGLQFLIQYYNGEERAKGNILERFSAQQFPDLHSELNLSSLELGDSALYFCASSVADAGNEQFFGPGTRLTVL.

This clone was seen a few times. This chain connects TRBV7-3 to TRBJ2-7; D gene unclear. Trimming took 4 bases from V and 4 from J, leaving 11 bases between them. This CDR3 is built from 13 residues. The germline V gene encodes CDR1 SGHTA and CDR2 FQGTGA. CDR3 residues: CASSYLGKYEQYF. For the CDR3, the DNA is TGTGCCAGCAGCTACTTGGGTAAATACGAGCAGTACTTC. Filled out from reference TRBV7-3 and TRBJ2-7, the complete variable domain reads GAGVSQTPSNKVTEKGKYVELRCDPISGHTALYWYRQSLGQGPEFLIYFQGTGAADDSGLPNDRFFAVRPEGSVSTLKIQRTERGDSAVYLCASSYLGKYEQYFGPGTRLTVT.

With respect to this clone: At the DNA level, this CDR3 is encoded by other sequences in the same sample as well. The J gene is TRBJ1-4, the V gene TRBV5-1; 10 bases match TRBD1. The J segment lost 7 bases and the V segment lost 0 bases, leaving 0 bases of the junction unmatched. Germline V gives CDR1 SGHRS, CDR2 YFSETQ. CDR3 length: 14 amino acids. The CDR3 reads CASSLGTGGEKLFF. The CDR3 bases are TGCGCCAGCAGCTTGGGGACAGGGGGTGAAAAACTGTTTTTT. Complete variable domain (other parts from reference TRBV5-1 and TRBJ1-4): KAGVTQTPRYLIKTRGQQVTLSCSPISGHRSVSWYQQTPGQGLQFLFEYFSETQRNKGNFPGRFSGRQFSNSRSEMNVSTLELGDSALYLCASSLGTGGEKLFFGSGTQLSVL.

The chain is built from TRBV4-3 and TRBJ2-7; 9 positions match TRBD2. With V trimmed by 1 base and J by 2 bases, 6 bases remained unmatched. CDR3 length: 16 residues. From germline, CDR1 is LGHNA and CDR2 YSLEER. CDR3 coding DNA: TGCGCCAGCAGCCAAGTCTGGGCTAGCGGGGCCTACGAGCAGTACTTC. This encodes CASSQVWASGAYEQYF.

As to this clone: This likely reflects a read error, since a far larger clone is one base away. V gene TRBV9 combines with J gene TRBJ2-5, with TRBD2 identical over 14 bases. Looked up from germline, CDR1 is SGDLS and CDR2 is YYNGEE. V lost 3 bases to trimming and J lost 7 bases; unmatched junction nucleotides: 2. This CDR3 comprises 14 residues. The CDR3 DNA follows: TGTGCCAGCAGCGCCGGACTAGCGGGAGGGACCCAGTACTTC. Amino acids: CASSAGLAGGTQYF.

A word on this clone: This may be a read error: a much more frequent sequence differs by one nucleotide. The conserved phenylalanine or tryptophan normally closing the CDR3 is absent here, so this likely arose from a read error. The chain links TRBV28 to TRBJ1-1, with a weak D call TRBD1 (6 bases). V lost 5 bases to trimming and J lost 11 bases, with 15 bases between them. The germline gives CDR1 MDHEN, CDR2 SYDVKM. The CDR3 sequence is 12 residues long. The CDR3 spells CASSPEDRKAFL. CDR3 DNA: TGTGCCAGCAGTCCGGAAGACAGGAAGGCTTTCCTT.

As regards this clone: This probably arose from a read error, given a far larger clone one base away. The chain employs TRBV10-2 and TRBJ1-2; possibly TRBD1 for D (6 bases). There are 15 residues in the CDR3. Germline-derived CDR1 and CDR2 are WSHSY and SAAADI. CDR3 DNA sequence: TGCGCCAGCAATGAGTCTCGGGGGGCAAACTATGGCTACACCTTC. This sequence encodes CASNESRGANYGYTF.

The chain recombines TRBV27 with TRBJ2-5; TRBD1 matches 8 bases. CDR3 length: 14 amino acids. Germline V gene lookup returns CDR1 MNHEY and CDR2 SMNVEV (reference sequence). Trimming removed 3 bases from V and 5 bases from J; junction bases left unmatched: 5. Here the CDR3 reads CASSFLDRVETQYF. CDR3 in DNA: TGTGCCAGCAGTTTTTTGGACAGGGTTGAGACCCAGTACTTC.

CDR3 sequence reads: CASSYGGGSGELFF. CDR3 coding DNA: TGTGCCAGCAGTTACGGTGGGGGAAGCGGGGAGCTGTTTTTT. The chain recombines TRBV6-5 with TRBJ2-2, with D possibly called TRBD1 or TRBD2 (5 bases each). CDR3 length: 14 amino acids. The germline CDR1 and CDR2 sequences are MNHEY and SVGAGI. Between the trimmed V and J ends, which lost 2 bases and 7 bases, there was a span of 11 bases.

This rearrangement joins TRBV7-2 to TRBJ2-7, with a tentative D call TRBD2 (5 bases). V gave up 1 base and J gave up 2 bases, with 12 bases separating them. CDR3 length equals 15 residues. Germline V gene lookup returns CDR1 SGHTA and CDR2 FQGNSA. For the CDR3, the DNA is TGTGCCAGCAGCTTAGTCGGACTCCAAGCCTACGAGCAGTACTTC. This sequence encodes CASSLVGLQAYEQYF.

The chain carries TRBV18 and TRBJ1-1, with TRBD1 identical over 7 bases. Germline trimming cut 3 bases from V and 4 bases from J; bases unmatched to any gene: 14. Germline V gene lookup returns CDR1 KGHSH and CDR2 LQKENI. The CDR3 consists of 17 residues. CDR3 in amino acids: CASSPGATGKVGTEAFF. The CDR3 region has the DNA TGTGCCAGCTCACCTGGGGCGACAGGGAAAGTTGGCACTGAAGCTTTCTTT.

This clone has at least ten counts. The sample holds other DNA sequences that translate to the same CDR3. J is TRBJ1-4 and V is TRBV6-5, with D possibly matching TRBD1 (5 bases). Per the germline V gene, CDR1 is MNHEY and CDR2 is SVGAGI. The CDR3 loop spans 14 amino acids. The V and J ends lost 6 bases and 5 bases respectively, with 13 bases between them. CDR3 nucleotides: TGTGCCAGCAGGAAGGGGTTGGGAAATGAAAAACTGTTTTTT. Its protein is CASRKGLGNEKLFF.

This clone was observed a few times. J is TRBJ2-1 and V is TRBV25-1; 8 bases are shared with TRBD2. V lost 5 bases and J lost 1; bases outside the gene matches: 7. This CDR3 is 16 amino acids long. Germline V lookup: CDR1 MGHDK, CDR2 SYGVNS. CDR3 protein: CASSTSSGRSYNEQFF. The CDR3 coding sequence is TGTGCCAGCAGTACCTCTAGCGGGCGTTCCTACAATGAGCAGTTCTTC.

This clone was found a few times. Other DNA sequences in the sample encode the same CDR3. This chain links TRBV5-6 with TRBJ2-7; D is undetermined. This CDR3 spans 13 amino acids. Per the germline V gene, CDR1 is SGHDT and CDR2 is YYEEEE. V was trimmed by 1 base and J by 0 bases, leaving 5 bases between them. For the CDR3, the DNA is TGTGCCAGCAGCTTGTGGGGCTCCTACGAGCAGTACTTC. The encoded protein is CASSLWGSYEQYF.

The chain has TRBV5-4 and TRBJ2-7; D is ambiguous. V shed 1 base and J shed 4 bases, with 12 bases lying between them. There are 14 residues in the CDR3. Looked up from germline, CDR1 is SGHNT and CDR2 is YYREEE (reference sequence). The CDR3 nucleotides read TGTGCCAGCAGCTTGAAGCAGGCACCATACGAGCAGTACTTC. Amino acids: CASSLKQAPYEQYF.

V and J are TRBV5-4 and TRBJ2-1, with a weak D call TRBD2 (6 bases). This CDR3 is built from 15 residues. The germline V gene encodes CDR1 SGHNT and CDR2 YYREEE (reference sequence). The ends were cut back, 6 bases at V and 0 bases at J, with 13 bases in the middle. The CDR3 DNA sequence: TGTGCCAGCACCTCGGCCGGGAGCTCCTACAATGAGCAGTTCTTC. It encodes CASTSAGSSYNEQFF.

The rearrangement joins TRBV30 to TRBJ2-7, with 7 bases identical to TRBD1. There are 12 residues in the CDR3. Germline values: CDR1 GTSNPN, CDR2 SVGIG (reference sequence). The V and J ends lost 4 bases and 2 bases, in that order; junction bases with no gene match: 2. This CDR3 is CAWTDRTYEQYF. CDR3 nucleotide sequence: TGTGCCTGGACGGACAGGACCTACGAGCAGTACTTC.

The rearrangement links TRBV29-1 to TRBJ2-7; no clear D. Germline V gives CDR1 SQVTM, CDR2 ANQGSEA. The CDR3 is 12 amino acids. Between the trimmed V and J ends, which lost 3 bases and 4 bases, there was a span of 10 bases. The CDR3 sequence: CSVESSQYEQYF. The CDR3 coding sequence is TGCAGCGTTGAGTCGAGTCAATACGAGCAGTACTTC.

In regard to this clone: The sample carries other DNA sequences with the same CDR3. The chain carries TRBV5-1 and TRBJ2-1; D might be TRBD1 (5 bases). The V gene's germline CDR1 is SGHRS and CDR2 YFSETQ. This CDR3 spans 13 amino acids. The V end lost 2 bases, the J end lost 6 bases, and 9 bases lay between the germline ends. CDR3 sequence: CASSFQGGNEQFF. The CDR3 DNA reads TGCGCCAGCAGCTTTCAGGGCGGCAATGAGCAGTTCTTC.

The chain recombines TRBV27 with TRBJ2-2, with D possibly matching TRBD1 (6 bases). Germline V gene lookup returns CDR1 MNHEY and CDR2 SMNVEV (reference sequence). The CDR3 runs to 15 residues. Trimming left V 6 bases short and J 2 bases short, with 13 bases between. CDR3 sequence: CASRRGRGNTGELFF. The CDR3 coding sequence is TGTGCCAGCAGAAGGGGCAGGGGTAACACCGGGGAGCTGTTTTTT.